This T cell receptor beta chain derives from a study of cytotoxic CD8 clonotypes in ibrutinib-treated CLL. About the study: Once patients had received a median about twelve months of treatment, range 6 to 36, response samples were obtained. Study observations and caveats: Rising at ibrutinib response, clonality subsequently fell back toward baseline at progression. The public clonotypes identified were infrequent and showed contraction or stability on treatment. Clonality correlated strongly with circulating CD8+ T cells and exceeded age-matched healthy donors at baseline.

The CDR3 extends over 17 amino acids. The junction had 10 bases not matched to a gene; V was cut back by 2 bases and J by 5 bases. CDR1 and CDR2 (germline): SGHAT, FQNNGV. As for this clone: Its cognate antigen is unknown.

Libraries were prepared by immunoSEQ multiplex PCR; TCRdb keeps only in-frame clonotypes and omits some of them. The table includes tens of thousands of clones, 70% to 90% detected once. The sequence derives from a human donor with chronic lymphocytic leukemia. The sequencing here drew on PBMCs, taken after 24 months of ibrutinib treatment. The chain combines TRBV11-2 with TRBJ2-1; 9 bases line up with TRBD2. CDR3 amino acids: CASSLFMSGRSNNEQFF. Here the CDR3 DNA reads TGTGCCAGCAGCTTATTTATGAGCGGGAGGTCAAACAATGAGCAGTTCTTC.